Listed below are T cell receptor beta chains from one sample, sequenced in a study of blood T cell repertoires in COVID-19. The protocol was immunoSEQ multiplex PCR, while the TCRdb copy is restricted to in-frame clones and leaves out a portion. The sample gives some 150,000 clones, 80% of which show up once; around 5% is in the top ten. Sequencing input: peripheral blood. Receptors were obtained from a woman aged 45-60 years with acute or convalescent COVID-19. Each CDR3 is given with its conserved first and last residue. D genes are given only for firm matches.

V gene: TRBV4-3; D gene: .; J gene: TRBJ1-1; CDR3 protein: CASSQDWANTEAFF
V gene: TRBV5-6; D gene: .; J gene: TRBJ1-2; CDR3 protein: CASSWAGAYGYTF
V gene: TRBV19; D gene: TRBD1; J gene: TRBJ1-5; CDR3 protein: CASSTTRQGRQPQHF
V gene: TRBV7-2; D gene: TRBD2; J gene: TRBJ2-7; CDR3 protein: CASSLGGWTSGAGAYEQYF
V gene: TRBV7-9; D gene: .; J gene: TRBJ2-3; CDR3 protein: CASSLGLGYDTQYF
V gene: TRBV12-2; D gene: .; J gene: TRBJ1-5; CDR3 protein: CASRYHIQPQHF
V gene: TRBV18; D gene: TRBD2; J gene: TRBJ2-5; CDR3 protein: CASSARGAQETQYF
V gene: TRBV7-9; D gene: .; J gene: TRBJ2-1; CDR3 protein: CASSLVASNNEQFF
V gene: TRBV18; D gene: .; J gene: TRBJ1-3; CDR3 protein: CASSPLDSSSGNTIYF
V gene: TRBV7-6; D gene: .; J gene: TRBJ1-1; CDR3 protein: CASSPDRRNTEAFF
V gene: TRBV6-5; D gene: TRBD2; J gene: TRBJ2-2; CDR3 protein: CASGRSGGATGELFF